This TCR beta chain was captured by sequencing in a study of T-cell reconstitution after alpha-beta-depleted transplantation in children. The TCRbeta library incorporated unique molecular identifiers. TCRdb reanalysed the PCR reads using MiXCR and keeps one entry per CDR3 protein. This repertoire shows 260,000 or so distinct CDR3 sequences, around 13% found once; its top ten account for around 3%. J was trimmed by 6 bases and V by 0 bases; bases with no gene match: 3. Germline V lookup: CDR1 SGHRS, CDR2 YFSETQ. This CDR3 is 16 amino acids long. Sequences were derived from PBMCs from the stem cell graft donor, sampled from the stem cell graft. This chain joins TRBV5-1 and TRBJ2-1, with TRBD2 identical over 13 bases. This receptor was taken from a human donor who donated a stem cell graft to a child with acute lymphoblastic leukemia. Written as DNA, the CDR3 is TGCGCCAGCAGCTTGGGAGGACTAGCGGGAGTCAATGAGCAGTTCTTC. It specifies CASSLGGLAGVNEQFF. The variable domain in full, completed from reference TRBV5-1 and TRBJ2-1, reads KAGVTQTPRYLIKTRGQQVTLSCSPISGHRSVSWYQQTPGQGLQFLFEYFSETQRNKGNFPGRFSGRQFSNSRSEMNVSTLELGDSALYLCASSLGGLAGVNEQFFGPGTRLTVL.